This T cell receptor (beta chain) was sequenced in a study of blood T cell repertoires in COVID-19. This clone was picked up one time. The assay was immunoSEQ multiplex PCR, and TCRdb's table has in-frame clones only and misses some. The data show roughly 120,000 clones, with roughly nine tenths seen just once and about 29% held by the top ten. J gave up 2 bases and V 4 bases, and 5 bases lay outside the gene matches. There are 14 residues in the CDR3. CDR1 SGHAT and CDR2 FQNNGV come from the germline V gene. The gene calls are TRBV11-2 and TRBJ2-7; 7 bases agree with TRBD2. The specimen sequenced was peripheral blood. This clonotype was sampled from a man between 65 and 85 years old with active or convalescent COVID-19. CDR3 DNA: TGTGCCAGCAGCTCCCTTAGCGGGCCCTACGAGCAGTACTTC. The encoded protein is CASSSLSGPYEQYF. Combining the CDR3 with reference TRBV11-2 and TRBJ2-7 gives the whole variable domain EAGVAQSPRYKIIEKRQSVAFWCNPISGHATLYWYQQILGQGPKLLIQFQNNGVVDDSQLPKDRFSAERLKGVDSTLKIQPAKLEDSAVYLCASSSLSGPYEQYFGPGTRLTVT.